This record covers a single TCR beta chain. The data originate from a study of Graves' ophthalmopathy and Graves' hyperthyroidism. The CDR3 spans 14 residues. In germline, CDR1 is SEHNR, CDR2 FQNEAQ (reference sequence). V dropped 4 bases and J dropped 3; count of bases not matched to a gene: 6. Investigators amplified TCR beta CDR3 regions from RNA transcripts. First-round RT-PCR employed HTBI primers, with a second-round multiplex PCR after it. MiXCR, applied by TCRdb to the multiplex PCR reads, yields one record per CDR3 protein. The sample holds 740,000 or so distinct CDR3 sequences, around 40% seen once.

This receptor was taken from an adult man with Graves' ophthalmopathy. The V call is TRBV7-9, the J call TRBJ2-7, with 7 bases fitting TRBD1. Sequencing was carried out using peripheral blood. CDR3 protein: CASSYTGTDYEQYF. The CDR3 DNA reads TGTGCCAGCAGCTATACCGGGACAGACTACGAGCAGTACTTC.